Sequencing of this TCR beta chain was carried out in a study of T cell responses to AZD1222 COVID-19 vaccine. Turning to the study itself: Combined were second doses at about 4 or about 12 weeks.

V dropped 5 bases and J dropped 1 base, with 14 bases sitting between them. This CDR3 region has 16 residues. CDR1 and CDR2 (germline): SNHLY, FYNNEI. Findings and caveats of the study: Receipt of two AZD1222 doses was followed by a rise in Spike-specific TCR breadth and depth. The donors showed a predominance of white British ancestry and of females, with possible underestimation of clonal diversity.

Some clones are missing from TCRdb's copy, which holds only in-frame ones; the method was immunoSEQ multiplex PCR. The repertoire holds around 100,000 clones, with 92% as singletons. Points on this clone: The antigen is unknown.

The source was peripheral blood, collected on day 0 of AZD1222 vaccination. This chain connects TRBV2 to TRBJ2-2, with D possibly TRBD1 on 5 matching bases. The receptor was derived from an adult in good health. CDR3 loop: CASSIQGTRNTGELFF. The CDR3 region has the DNA TGTGCCAGCAGTATCCAGGGAACACGGAACACCGGGGAGCTGTTTTTT.